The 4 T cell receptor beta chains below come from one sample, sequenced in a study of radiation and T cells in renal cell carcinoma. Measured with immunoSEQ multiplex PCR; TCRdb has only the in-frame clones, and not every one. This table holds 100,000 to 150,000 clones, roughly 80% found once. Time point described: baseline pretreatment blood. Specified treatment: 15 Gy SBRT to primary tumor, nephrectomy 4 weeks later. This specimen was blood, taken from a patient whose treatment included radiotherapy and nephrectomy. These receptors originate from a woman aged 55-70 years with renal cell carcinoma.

CDR3 residues: CASSYVDGGRTEAFF. The CDR3, as DNA: TGTGCCAGCAGTTACGTGGACGGCGGTCGCACTGAAGCTTTCTTT. V is TRBV6-6 and J is TRBJ1-1; D gene unclear. This CDR3 has 15 residues. The V end was cut by 2 bases, the J end by 4 bases, with 14 bases between. The germline V gene has CDR1 MNHNY and CDR2 SVGAGI (reference sequence).

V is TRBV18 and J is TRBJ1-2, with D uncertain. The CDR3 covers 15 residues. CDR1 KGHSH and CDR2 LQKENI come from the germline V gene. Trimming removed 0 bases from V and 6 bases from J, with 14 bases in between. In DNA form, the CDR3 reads TGTGCCAGCTCACCACCGGGCGGAGGGATGGATGGCTACACCTTC. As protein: CASSPPGGGMDGYTF.

In nucleotides, the CDR3 is TGTGCCAGCACCCTTCTAAGGAACACTGAAGCTTTCTTT. Its protein is CASTLLRNTEAFF. The genes are TRBV5-6 and TRBJ1-1, with D uncertain. There are 13 residues in the CDR3. Germline-derived CDR1 and CDR2 are SGHDT and YYEEEE. Trimming took off 6 bases at V and 1 base at J, with 10 bases between the two ends.

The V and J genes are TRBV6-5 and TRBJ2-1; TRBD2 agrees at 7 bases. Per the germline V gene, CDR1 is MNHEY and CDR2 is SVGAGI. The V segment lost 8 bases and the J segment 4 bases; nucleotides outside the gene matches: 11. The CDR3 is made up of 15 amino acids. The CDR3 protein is CASGTRGVIYNEQFF. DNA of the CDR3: TGTGCCAGCGGGACTCGGGGGGTAATATACAATGAGCAGTTCTTC.